One and the same sample provided the 32 T cell receptor beta chains below, sequenced in a study of cytomegalovirus exposure and HLA in healthy donors. The PCR used 60 Vbeta and 13 Jbeta primers. Sequencing used immunoSEQ multiplex PCR; TCRdb keeps in-frame clones, though not all of them. Its table lists about 52,000 clones. The specimen was PBMCs. Receptors were obtained from a woman aged 45-60 years in good health and CMV-seropositive.

The rearrangement uses TRBV19 and TRBJ1-2; TRBD1 agrees at 7 bases. The CDR3 is made up of 14 amino acids. The J segment lost 6 bases and the V segment lost 4 bases, leaving 8 bases of the junction unmatched. Germline CDR1 and CDR2: LNHDA and SQIVND (reference sequence). The CDR3 protein is CASSTNRQGDGYTF. Written as DNA, the CDR3 is TGTGCCAGTAGTACCAACCGACAGGGAGATGGCTACACCTTC.

The CDR3 bases are TGTGCCAGCAGCCCCCGGCCCTGGGCAGGGGGCACTGAAGCTTTCTTT. Its translation: CASSPRPWAGGTEAFF. The gene calls are TRBV5-5 and TRBJ1-1; 7 bases are a match to TRBD1. Germline V CDR1 and CDR2: SGHKS, YYEKEE (reference sequence). The ends lost 4 bases at V and 4 bases at J; junction bases unmatched: 13. The CDR3 totals 16 residues.

The chain combines TRBV6-5 with TRBJ1-4; TRBD1 might be the D (5 bases). Trimming removed 0 bases from V and 5 bases from J, with 13 bases in between. The CDR3 runs to 16 residues. Germline values: CDR1 MNHEY, CDR2 SVGAGI. The CDR3 sequence is CASSYSGGRKNEKLFF. The DNA of the CDR3 is TGTGCCAGCAGTTACTCCGGGGGACGGAAGAATGAAAAACTGTTTTTT.

The chain employs TRBV7-9 and TRBJ2-3; 8 bases fit TRBD1. This CDR3 is 16 amino acids long. J gave up 4 bases and V 5 bases, and 11 bases lay outside the gene matches. In germline, CDR1 is SEHNR, CDR2 FQNEAQ (reference sequence). The CDR3 DNA sequence: TGTGCCAGCAGCCAGAGAGCAGGGACAGGCGCAGATACGCAGTATTTT. Residues: CASSQRAGTGADTQYF. The variable domain in full, completed from reference TRBV7-9 and TRBJ2-3, reads DTGVSQNPRHKITKRGQNVTFRCDPISEHNRLYWYRQTLGQGPEFLTYFQNEAQLEKSRLLSDRFSAERPKGSFSTLEIQRTEQGDSAMYLCASSQRAGTGADTQYFGPGTRLTVL.

V and J are TRBV6-6 and TRBJ2-5; 9 bases are a match to TRBD1. Germline CDR1 and CDR2: MNHNY and SVGAGI (reference sequence). This CDR3 is 15 amino acids long. The V and J ends lost 4 bases and 4 bases, in that order; junction bases with no gene match: 7. CDR3 in DNA: TGTGCCAGCAGTTCCCCGGGACAGGGATCAGAGACCCAGTACTTC. Amino acids: CASSSPGQGSETQYF.

This chain uses TRBV27 with TRBJ2-7; 11 bases map to TRBD1. Germline V CDR1 and CDR2: MNHEY, SMNVEV (reference sequence). Trimming cost V 5 bases and J 5 bases; bases outside gene matches: 5. The CDR3 is 14 residues long. Written as DNA, the CDR3 is TGTGCCAGCAGTCCCCGGGACAGGGGGGACGAGCAGTACTTC. Its translation: CASSPRDRGDEQYF.

V and J are TRBV6-5 and TRBJ1-1, with 7 positions matching TRBD1. The CDR3 covers 14 residues. Losses at the gene ends were 6 bases for V and 5 bases for J; bases not matched to a gene: 9. Germline values: CDR1 MNHEY, CDR2 SVGAGI. CDR3 loop: CASRRDSSSTEAFF. The DNA of the CDR3 is TGTGCCAGCAGACGGGACAGCTCGAGTACTGAAGCTTTCTTT.

This rearrangement joins TRBV19 to TRBJ1-2; possibly TRBD1 for D (6 bases). Between the trimmed V and J ends, which lost 6 bases and 6 bases, there was a span of 17 bases. This CDR3 is built from 14 residues. Germline-derived CDR1 and CDR2 are LNHDA and SQIVND (reference sequence). CDR3 in DNA: TGTGCCAGTAGCCCATGGACAGCCCTCCATGGCTACACCTTC. The encoded protein is CASSPWTALHGYTF. Complete variable domain (other parts from reference TRBV19 and TRBJ1-2): DGGITQSPKYLFRKEGQNVTLSCEQNLNHDAMYWYRQDPGQGLRLIYYSQIVNDFQKGDIAEGYSVSREKKESFPLTVTSAQKNPTAFYLCASSPWTALHGYTFGSGTRLTVV.

The chain joins TRBV6-4 to TRBJ2-3; D perhaps matches TRBD1 (7 bases). Germline V lookup: CDR1 MRHNA, CDR2 SNTAGT. This CDR3 has 15 residues. V gave up 4 bases and J gave up 0 bases, with 11 bases separating them. For the CDR3, the DNA is TGTGCCAGCAGTGTCCAGGGGGGTAGCACAGATACGCAGTATTTT. Translating it yields CASSVQGGSTDTQYF.

This chain links TRBV9 with TRBJ1-1; no reliable D call. Trimming took 1 base from V and 0 from J, leaving 4 bases between them. The CDR3 length is 13 residues. The germline V gene encodes CDR1 SGDLS and CDR2 YYNGEE. CDR3 sequence reads: CASSVTMNTEAFF. DNA for the CDR3: TGTGCCAGCAGCGTAACAATGAACACTGAAGCTTTCTTT.

The genes are TRBV29-1 and TRBJ2-3, with a tentative D call TRBD2 (5 bases). Germline CDR1 is SQVTM and CDR2 is ANQGSEA. The CDR3 extends over 15 amino acids. V was clipped by 7 bases and J by 0 bases, with 17 bases between them. The DNA for the CDR3 is TGCAGCGGGGAGCAGTTCTCTGCTAGCACAGATACGCAGTATTTT. Encoded protein: CSGEQFSASTDTQYF.

The chain uses TRBV13 and TRBJ2-7, with a possible D match to TRBD1 (7 bases). This CDR3 comprises 14 residues. CDR1 is PRHDT, CDR2 FYEKMQ, per germline (reference sequence). V shed 0 bases and J shed 5 bases, with 11 bases lying between them. CDR3 amino acids: CASSLGRRGDEQYF. DNA for the CDR3: TGTGCCAGCAGCTTAGGCCGCAGGGGGGACGAGCAGTACTTC.

The rearrangement joins TRBV2 to TRBJ2-7; D may be TRBD2 (5 bases). Per the germline V gene, CDR1 is SNHLY and CDR2 is FYNNEI. The CDR3 extends over 14 amino acids. Trimming shortened V by 7 bases and J by 1 base, and 14 bases separated the two germline ends. CDR3 nucleotide sequence: TGTGCCAGCACCCCTGGAGGCCCATCCTACGAGCAGTACTTC. It codes for CASTPGGPSYEQYF.

V is TRBV12-5 and J is TRBJ2-7, with 8 bases matching TRBD2. CDR1 LGHNT and CDR2 FRNRAP come from the germline V gene. The CDR3 loop spans 13 amino acids. V gave up 5 bases and J gave up 2 bases; unmatched junction bases: 2. The CDR3 here is CASGLAGPYEQYF. The DNA of the CDR3 is TGTGCTAGTGGTCTAGCGGGTCCCTACGAGCAGTACTTC.

The V gene is TRBV11-2, the J gene TRBJ1-2; the D gene is possibly TRBD1 (5 bases). CDR1 SGHAT and CDR2 FQNNGV come from the germline V gene. CDR3 length: 13 amino acids. V was clipped by 1 base and J by 2 bases, with 5 bases between them. The DNA of the CDR3 is TGTGCCAGCAGCTTAGCAGGGAACTATGGCTACACCTTC. Translated: CASSLAGNYGYTF.

The chain employs TRBV5-4 and TRBJ1-4, with 8 bases matching TRBD1. The CDR3 contains 15 residues. Trimming removed 4 bases from V and 5 bases from J; junction bases left unmatched: 7. Germline lookup yields CDR1 SGHNT and CDR2 YYREEE (reference sequence). CDR3 nucleotides: TGTGCCAGCAGCACCAACAGGGGGATAAATGAAAAACTGTTTTTT. This encodes CASSTNRGINEKLFF.

The chain carries TRBV7-3 and TRBJ2-3, with 11 bases identical to TRBD1. This CDR3 contains 16 residues. Germline values: CDR1 SGHTA, CDR2 FQGTGA. The junction had 8 bases not matched to a gene; V was cut back by 5 bases and J by 4 bases. The CDR3 bases are TGTGCCAGCAGCAGACGGACAGGGGGCGCGTCAGATACGCAGTATTTT. This codes for CASSRRTGGASDTQYF.

The CDR3 nucleotides read TGTGCCAGTAGTATATGGGGGGATCTTTACAATGAGCAGTTCTTC. Amino acid sequence: CASSIWGDLYNEQFF. The J gene is TRBJ2-1, the V gene TRBV19, with a weak D call TRBD2 (6 bases). Germline loops: CDR1 LNHDA, CDR2 SQIVND (reference sequence). V was cut by 2 bases and J by 4 bases, with 12 bases left in between. The CDR3 totals 15 residues.

The chain employs TRBV4-1 and TRBJ2-1, with 8 bases that match TRBD2. After removal of 4 bases from V and 8 bases from J, the junction contained 10 bases not matched to a gene. Germline V gene sequence: CDR1 MGHRA, CDR2 YSYEKL. This CDR3 spans 15 amino acids. The CDR3 here is CASSRSGGGPDEQFF. For the CDR3, the DNA is TGCGCCAGCAGCCGCTCGGGGGGGGGCCCCGATGAGCAGTTCTTC.

The chain links TRBV28 to TRBJ1-3; 10 bases are shared with TRBD1. The CDR3 runs 16 residues. Germline CDR1 is MDHEN and CDR2 is SYDVKM. Losses at the gene ends were 6 bases for V and 4 bases for J; bases not matched to a gene: 9. In DNA, the CDR3 is TGTGCCAGCAGGGGGGAGACAGGGGGCAGGGGAAACACCATATATTTT. Translated, it gives CASRGETGGRGNTIYF.

V is TRBV5-8 and J is TRBJ2-1, with 16 bases that match TRBD2. Germline trimming cut 4 bases from V and 10 bases from J; bases unmatched to any gene: 5. The CDR3 extends over 15 amino acids. Germline lookup yields CDR1 SGHTS and CDR2 YDEGEE. This CDR3 reads CASSLQGLAGGEQFF. The CDR3 DNA reads as TGTGCCAGCAGCCTACAGGGACTAGCGGGAGGGGAGCAGTTCTTC.

This rearrangement joins TRBV18 to TRBJ2-5; 7 positions match TRBD1. CDR1 and CDR2 from the germline V gene are KGHSH and LQKENI. Trimming took 10 bases from V and 3 from J; bases not matched to a gene: 8. The CDR3 loop spans 13 amino acids. CDR3 coding DNA: TGTGCCACCGAGCGACAGGGAGAAGAGACCCAGTACTTC. It translates to CATERQGEETQYF.

This rearrangement joins TRBV5-6 to TRBJ2-7, with D possibly being TRBD2 (6 bases). The CDR3 is made up of 13 amino acids. The germline V gene encodes CDR1 SGHDT and CDR2 YYEEEE. Trimming shortened V by 4 bases and J by 2 bases, and 10 bases separated the two germline ends. In DNA form, the CDR3 reads TGTGCCAGCAGCAAACGGAGGGCCTACGAGCAGTACTTC. Translating it yields CASSKRRAYEQYF.

This sequence joins TRBV9 and TRBJ1-6; D not certain. Looked up from germline, CDR1 is SGDLS and CDR2 is YYNGEE. This CDR3 region has 14 residues. V lost 2 bases, J lost 9 bases, and 12 bases lay in between. The CDR3 region is CASSVEGGGSPLHF. CDR3 nucleotides: TGTGCCAGCAGCGTTGAGGGTGGAGGTTCACCCCTCCACTTT.

The chain uses TRBV4-3 and TRBJ1-5; D gene ambiguous. The germline V gene has CDR1 LGHNA and CDR2 YSLEER. The length of the CDR3 is 17 residues. V gave up 1 base and J gave up 0 bases, with 13 bases separating them. The CDR3 nucleotides read TGCGCCAGCAGCCAAGGCCGGGGAGGGCATAGCAATCAGCCCCAGCATTTT. This encodes CASSQGRGGHSNQPQHF.

This rearrangement joins TRBV7-8 to TRBJ2-5; D not certain. Deletions cut 3 bases from V and 4 bases from J, with 6 bases between. Looked up from germline, CDR1 is SGHVS and CDR2 is FQNEAQ. The CDR3 contains 12 residues. Here the CDR3 reads CASSFIRETQYF. The CDR3 region has the DNA TGTGCCAGCAGCTTCATCAGAGAGACCCAGTACTTC.

J is TRBJ2-3 and V is TRBV9; 12 bases agree with TRBD2. The CDR3 length is 17 residues. J lost 6 bases, V lost 4 bases, and 12 bases had no gene match. Germline-derived CDR1 and CDR2 are SGDLS and YYNGEE. The CDR3: CASSIGLAGTLKDTQYF. The CDR3 DNA is TGTGCCAGCAGCATTGGACTAGCGGGGACGTTAAAGGATACGCAGTATTTT.

The J gene is TRBJ1-2, the V gene TRBV12-5, with D possibly matching TRBD1 (5 bases). The germline CDR1 and CDR2 sequences are LGHNT and FRNRAP. This CDR3 has 13 residues. V gave up 6 bases and J gave up 6 bases, with 14 bases separating them. The CDR3 region is CASGGGGMDGYTF. In DNA, the CDR3 is TGTGCTAGTGGGGGTGGGGGGATGGATGGCTACACCTTC.

The V gene is TRBV5-4, the J gene TRBJ2-7; TRBD2 might be the D (6 bases). V lost 0 bases and J lost 5, with 12 bases in between. The CDR3 runs to 14 residues. Germline V lookup: CDR1 SGHNT, CDR2 YYREEE (reference sequence). The CDR3 region is CASSLGGGDHEQYF. The CDR3 DNA sequence: TGTGCCAGCAGCTTGGGAGGCGGGGATCACGAGCAGTACTTC. Full variable domain (outside the CDR3, taken from reference TRBV5-4 and TRBJ2-7): ETGVTQSPTHLIKTRGQQVTLRCSSQSGHNTVSWYQQALGQGPQFIFQYYREEENGRGNFPPRFSGLQFPNYSSELNVNALELDDSALYLCASSLGGGDHEQYFGPGTRLTVT.

This chain links TRBV6-1 with TRBJ1-2; 10 positions match TRBD1. J was trimmed by 7 bases and V by 6 bases; bases with no gene match: 11. This CDR3 region has 15 residues. Germline CDR1 reads MNHNS; CDR2 reads SASEGT. The CDR3 DNA is TGTGCCAGCAGGCCCTCCGGGACAGGGGTTCTTGGCTACACCTTC. Its translation is CASRPSGTGVLGYTF.

This chain uses TRBV18 with TRBJ1-5; possible D gene TRBD1, 5 bases. The V end was cut by 4 bases, the J end by 7 bases, with 11 bases between. This CDR3 is 13 amino acids long. Per germline, CDR1 KGHSH and CDR2 LQKENI. The CDR3 is CASSQGMGQPQHF. CDR3 in DNA: TGTGCCAGCTCACAGGGGATGGGGCAGCCCCAGCATTTT.

The chain carries TRBV5-3 and TRBJ2-3; a weak D match, TRBD2 (6 bases). TRBV5-3 is placed among ORFs of uncertain function. V lost 4 bases to trimming and J lost 2 bases, with 17 bases between them. The CDR3 has 16 amino acids. This CDR3 reads CARSLRRASATDTQYF. The CDR3 DNA follows: TGTGCCAGAAGCCTGCGACGGGCTAGCGCCACAGATACGCAGTATTTT.